The rows below give T cell receptor beta chains drawn from one sample of a study of cytomegalovirus exposure and HLA in healthy donors. Using immunoSEQ multiplex PCR, the repertoire was profiled, and TCRdb retains in-frame clones only, with some absent. The table lists 100,000 to 150,000 clones, roughly 84% of them singletons, with less than 3.5% in the top ten. Sequenced: PBMCs. The receptor set was obtained from a man in his fifties in good health and CMV-seronegative. Both conserved end residues are part of each CDR3. The D gene is left open where the match is weak. Part of the rows lack a size; the others show once, few, many or a class for expanded clones.

d_call	clone_size	v_call	j_call	cdr3_nt	cdr3_aa
TRBD1	-	TRBV5-4	TRBJ1-2	TGTGCCAGCAGCTTGGCCGGGGGACAGGAGGGGGCTTATGGCTACACCTTC	CASSLAGGQEGAYGYTF
-	-	TRBV30	TRBJ2-1	TGTGCCTGGTTAGCCGTTAGCTCCTACAATGAGCAGTTCTTC	CAWLAVSSYNEQFF
TRBD1	-	TRBV6-5	TRBJ1-2	TGTGCCAGCAGCTCCGGGACAGGGGGCAGCTATGGCTACACCTTC	CASSSGTGGSYGYTF
-	-	TRBV19	TRBJ1-6	TGTGCCAGTAGTATACAGCAGGGCTTTAATTCACCCCTCCACTTT	CASSIQQGFNSPLHF
TRBD1	-	TRBV9	TRBJ2-2	TGTGCCAGCAGCGAACAGGGGGTTTTGGCCGGGGAGCTGTTTTTT	CASSEQGVLAGELFF
-	-	TRBV5-1	TRBJ2-7	TGCGCCAGCAGCTTGGTGGGGGGTACCCCCAACGAGCAGTACTTC	CASSLVGGTPNEQYF
-	few	TRBV7-3	TRBJ1-1	TGTGCCAGCAGCTTAGGGCCAGCCGAGGGGAACACTGAAGCTTTCTTT	CASSLGPAEGNTEAFF
TRBD1	-	TRBV6-1	TRBJ1-2	TGTGCCAGCAGTGGCCCGGGACAGGGGCAGGCTCGGGGCTACACCTTC	CASSGPGQGQARGYTF
-	-	TRBV7-8	TRBJ2-2	TGTGCCAGCAGCTCCTACAGGGTAGGCGGGGAGCTGTTTTTT	CASSSYRVGGELFF
TRBD2	-	TRBV4-1	TRBJ2-7	TGCGCCAGCAGCTTGAGCGGGGGGCCGTTCTCCTACGAGCAGTACTTC	CASSLSGGPFSYEQYF
-	-	TRBV7-9	TRBJ1-5	TGTGCCAGCAGCTTAGCCACGACCCGGGGGGACGGGCGTAATCAGCCCCAGCATTTT	CASSLATTRGDGRNQPQHF
TRBD2	-	TRBV6-1	TRBJ2-1	TGTGCCAGCAAAGAGGGACTAGCGGGGGGTTCGGAGTTCTTC	CASKEGLAGGSEFF
TRBD1	once	TRBV6-5	TRBJ2-7	TGTGCCAGCAGTCAAGGGACAGGGCCCTTCGAGCAGTACTTC	CASSQGTGPFEQYF
-	few	TRBV6-1	TRBJ2-3	TGTGCCAGCACGCGGAGCGATACCCACACAGATACGCAGTATTTT	CASTRSDTHTDTQYF
-	-	TRBV27	TRBJ1-5	TGTGCCAGCAGTTTCGGAGTCCATCAGCCCCAGCATTTT	CASSFGVHQPQHF
TRBD1	-	TRBV9	TRBJ1-6	TGTGCCAGCAGCAACCGGGGACAGGGCAGGGGTTATTCACCCCTCCACTTT	CASSNRGQGRGYSPLHF
-	-	TRBV5-1	TRBJ1-2	TGCGCCAGCAGCTTGGCAGCAGGGAATGGCTACACCTTC	CASSLAAGNGYTF
TRBD2	-	TRBV2	TRBJ2-1	TGTGCCAGCAGTGCGGAAAAAACGACTAGCTTCTTC	CASSAEKTTSFF
-	-	TRBV2	TRBJ2-7	TGTGCCAGCAGGCCCCAGGGCTTCGGCGAGCAGTACTTC	CASRPQGFGEQYF
TRBD1	-	TRBV30	TRBJ1-1	TGTGCCTGGAGTGTGGGGCGCGGGACAGGGAGGCTAGGCACTGAAGCTTTCTTT	CAWSVGRGTGRLGTEAFF
TRBD2	-	TRBV5-8	TRBJ2-7	TGTGCCAGCAGCCCGAAGGGACTAGCGGCGCGCATGGGGTACTTC	CASSPKGLAARMGYF
TRBD1	-	TRBV7-6	TRBJ1-5	TGTGCCAGCAGCCGTGGGCAGGGGGCTGATCAGCCCCAGCATTTT	CASSRGQGADQPQHF
TRBD2	-	TRBV6-5	TRBJ2-5	TGTGCCAGCAGTACCCGAGTGGGGAGGGGAGAGACCCAGTACTTC	CASSTRVGRGETQYF
TRBD1	-	TRBV5-1	TRBJ2-2	TGCGCCAGCAGCTTGGCCGACAGGGGAAACACCGGGGAGCTGTTTTTT	CASSLADRGNTGELFF
-	-	TRBV2	TRBJ1-2	TGTGCCAGCAGTGCCGATGGGGGGGTGGACCTATCCTATGGCTACACCTTC	CASSADGGVDLSYGYTF